This T cell receptor beta chain was observed in a study of blood T cell repertoires in COVID-19. About the study: Acute-phase and convalescent COVID-19 samples originated in the United States, Italy and Spain. Sources were T cells, B-cell-depleted T cells, or PBMCs; the material itself was cDNA or gDNA.

In the source study's methods: Estimates of nucleated cell counts were drawn from the amplification of reference gene primers. Sequencing was performed with immunoSEQ multiplex PCR; in TCRdb, only in-frame clones are kept and a portion is missing. V and J calls and clone size follow that table, whereas D and trimming were derived from the DNA. In the table there are about 84,000 clones, about 70% of which are singletons. Germline CDR1 and CDR2: SGHTA and FQGNSA. Trimming stripped 5 bases from V and 7 bases from J, with 12 bases between. This CDR3 has 12 amino acids. The V gene is TRBV7-2, the J gene TRBJ2-7; D unclear. What was sequenced was peripheral blood. The TCR sequence derives from a man aged 50-60 years with active or convalescent COVID-19. In nucleotides, the CDR3 is TGTGCCAGCAGCCCCCGGGTCGGAGAGCAGTACTTC. As protein: CASSPRVGEQYF.